This T cell receptor (beta chain) came from a study of long-term antiretroviral therapy in people with HIV. Findings and caveats of the study: Pre-ART expanded clones dominated the repertoire at every time point. ART adherence, viral resistance and therapy changes were undocumented.

The CDR3 covers 14 residues. V dropped 2 bases and J dropped 5 bases, with 10 bases sitting between them. CDR1 is MNHEY, CDR2 SMNVEV, per germline (reference sequence). It was version v3.0 of the immunoSEQ assay that was run at survey level. Repertoires were generated with immunoSEQ multiplex PCR, while TCRdb's copy carries only in-frame clones and drops some. The data hold 15,000 to 20,000 clones, with approximately 92% observed a single time. Of note for this clone: Its antigen is as yet unknown.

V gene TRBV27 combines with J gene TRBJ2-1; D is possibly TRBD2 (5 bases). This TCR came from a man aged 50 or older with HIV. Sample: unsorted PBMCs, taken 4.2 years after starting antiretroviral therapy. This CDR3 is CASSLPGLNNEQFF. In DNA form, the CDR3 reads TGTGCCAGCAGTTTACCCGGACTCAACAATGAGCAGTTCTTC.